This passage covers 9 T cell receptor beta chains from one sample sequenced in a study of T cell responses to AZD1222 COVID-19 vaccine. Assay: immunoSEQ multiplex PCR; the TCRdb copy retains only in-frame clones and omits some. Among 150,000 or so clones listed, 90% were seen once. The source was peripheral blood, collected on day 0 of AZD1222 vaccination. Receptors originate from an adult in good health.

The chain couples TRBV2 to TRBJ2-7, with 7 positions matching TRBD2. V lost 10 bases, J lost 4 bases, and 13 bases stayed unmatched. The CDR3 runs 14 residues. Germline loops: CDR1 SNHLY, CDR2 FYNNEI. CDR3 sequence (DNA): TGTGCCAAAGTAGGGAGGCTAGCGGATTACGAGCAGTACTTC. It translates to CAKVGRLADYEQYF.

The CDR3 loop reads CASSESRTRSNQPQHF. CDR3 nucleotides: TGTGCCAGCAGTGAATCCCGGACTCGTAGCAATCAGCCCCAGCATTTT. The chain couples TRBV2 to TRBJ1-5; no clear D gene. Germline values: CDR1 SNHLY, CDR2 FYNNEI. This CDR3 has 16 residues. The V end was cut by 2 bases, the J end by 0 bases, with 11 bases between.

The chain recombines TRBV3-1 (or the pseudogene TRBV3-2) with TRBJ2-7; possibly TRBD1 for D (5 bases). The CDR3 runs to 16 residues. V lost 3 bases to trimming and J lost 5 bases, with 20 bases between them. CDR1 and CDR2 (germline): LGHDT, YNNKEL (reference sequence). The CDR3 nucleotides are TGTGCCAGCAGCCATTTCCCCGACTCAGGGTTCCACGAGCAGTACTTC. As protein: CASSHFPDSGFHEQYF.

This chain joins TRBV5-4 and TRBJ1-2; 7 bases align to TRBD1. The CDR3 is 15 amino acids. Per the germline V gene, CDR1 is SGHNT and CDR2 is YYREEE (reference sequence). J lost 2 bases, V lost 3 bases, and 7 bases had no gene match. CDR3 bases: TGTGCCAGCAGCTCAGGGGGGGGTTGGAACTATGGCTACACCTTC. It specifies CASSSGGGWNYGYTF. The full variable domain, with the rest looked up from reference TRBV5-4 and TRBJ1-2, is ETGVTQSPTHLIKTRGQQVTLRCSSQSGHNTVSWYQQALGQGPQFIFQYYREEENGRGNFPPRFSGLQFPNYSSELNVNALELDDSALYLCASSSGGGWNYGYTFGSGTRLTVV.

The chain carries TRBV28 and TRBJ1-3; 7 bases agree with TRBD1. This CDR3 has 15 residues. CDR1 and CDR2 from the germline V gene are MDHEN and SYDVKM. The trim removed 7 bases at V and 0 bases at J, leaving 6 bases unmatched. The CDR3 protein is CASNRDRDSGNTIYF. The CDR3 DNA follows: TGTGCCAGCAATCGCGACAGGGACTCTGGAAACACCATATATTTT.

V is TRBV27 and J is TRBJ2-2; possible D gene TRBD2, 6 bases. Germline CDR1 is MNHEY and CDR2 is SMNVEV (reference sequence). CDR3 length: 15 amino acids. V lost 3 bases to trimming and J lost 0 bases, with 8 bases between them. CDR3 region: CASSFREPNTGELFF. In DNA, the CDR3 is TGTGCCAGCAGTTTTCGGGAGCCGAACACCGGGGAGCTGTTTTTT.

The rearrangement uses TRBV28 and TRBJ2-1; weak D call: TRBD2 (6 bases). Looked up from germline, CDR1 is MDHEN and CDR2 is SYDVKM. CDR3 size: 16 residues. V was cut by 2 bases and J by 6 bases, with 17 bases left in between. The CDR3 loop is CASSLQDASEGNEQFF. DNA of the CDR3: TGTGCCAGCAGTTTACAGGACGCCTCGGAGGGCAATGAGCAGTTCTTC. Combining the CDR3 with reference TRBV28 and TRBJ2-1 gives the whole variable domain DVKVTQSSRYLVKRTGEKVFLECVQDMDHENMFWYRQDPGLGLRLIYFSYDVKMKEKGDIPEGYSVSREKKERFSLILESASTNQTSMYLCASSLQDASEGNEQFFGPGTRLTVL.

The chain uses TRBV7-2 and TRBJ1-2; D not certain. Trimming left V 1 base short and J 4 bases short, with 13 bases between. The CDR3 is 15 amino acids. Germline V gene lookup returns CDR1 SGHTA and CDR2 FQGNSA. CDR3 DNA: TGTGCCAGCAGCTTAGGGCCATTGGGTGGCTATGGCTACACCTTC. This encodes CASSLGPLGGYGYTF.

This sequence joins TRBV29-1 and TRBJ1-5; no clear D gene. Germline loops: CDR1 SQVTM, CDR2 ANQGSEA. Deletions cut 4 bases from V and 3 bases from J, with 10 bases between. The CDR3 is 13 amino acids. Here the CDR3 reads CSVAAGDNQPQHF. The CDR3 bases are TGCAGCGTTGCGGCAGGTGACAATCAGCCCCAGCATTTT.